This entry is about one T cell receptor (beta chain). What antigen it recognizes has not been identified. No per-base quality is available; no much larger clone lies one base away. This sample was taken from a study of blood T cell repertoires in COVID-19 (dated by TCRdb to the early 2020s). Regarding the complete study: Samples from collaborators originated in the United States, Italy and Spain and spanned both the acute and convalescent phases of COVID-19. The material from the prospective study consisted of cDNA or gDNA derived from T cells, B-cell-depleted T cells, or PBMCs. Subjects who had been exposed to COVID-19, were actively infected with it, or had recovered from it provided the deeply sampled blood TCRbeta repertoires that made up the dataset. The repertoires were released in a freely available public database intended as a resource for research on the immune response to SARS-CoV-2. The samples were drawn from the first 160 participants of the ongoing ImmuneRACE study and from roughly 1,300 subjects provided by 6 global collaborators. Sample metadata almost always included a de-identified subject ID, COVID-19 status, age in years and sex. Where available, HLA class I and class II types were obtained from metadata supplied by the sample provider rather than from assay-based typing. Overall results and qualifications from the work: The amount of clinical and demographic metadata varied by source and participant and was provided uncurated.

CDR3 length: 15 amino acids, cysteine to phenylalanine. Left in the record is the CDR3 DNA by itself, 45 bases read in frame from the first base. The CDR1 and CDR2 encoded by the germline V gene are MGHRA and YSYEKL. Trimming takes 3 bases off V and 4 bases off J; junction bases not matched to a gene: 8. One collaborating source in Seattle enrolled patients while the patients were actively infected and followed the patients over time throughout the course of disease. Each collaborating institution followed its own protocols to collect whole blood in K2EDTA tubes. For TCRbeta analysis, collaborators shipped samples as frozen whole blood, isolated PBMCs, or DNA extracted from either of those sample types. TCRbeta CDR3 regions were amplified from genomic DNA using the immunoSEQ Assay, a bias-controlled multiplex PCR. The original methods were these. Within the assay, amplification of reference gene primers was used to estimate how many nucleated cells each sample contained. Sequence reads were collapsed and filtered to measure the absolute abundance of every unique TCRbeta CDR3 rearrangement. For each sample, productive Simpson clonality was calculated as the square root of Simpson's diversity index across productive rearrangements. Sourced from immuneACCESS, this table was stored by TCRdb with only in-frame sequences that have V and J called. A share of the clones is absent; for the studies checked, an unresolved V gene accounts for under half, and the remainder has no known explanation. The V and J calls and clone size are taken from that table; D and trimming were inferred from the DNA. The sample contains under 200,000 clones, around 85% of them found a single time. The ten largest clones add up to around 8.9% of the sample.

The material sequenced was peripheral blood. This sequence uses TRBV4-1 and TRBJ1-2; TRBD1 fits 7 bases in the junction. This sequence was found in an elderly woman with COVID-19, enrolled during active disease. DNA sequence: TGCGCCAGCAGCCACGACGACAGGGTAGGCTATGGCTACACCTTC. It translates to CASSHDDRVGYGYTF.